This T cell receptor beta chain was captured by sequencing in a study of T-cell reconstitution after alpha-beta-depleted transplantation in children. Unique molecular identifiers featured in how the TCRbeta library was prepared. TCRdb ran MiXCR on the PCR reads and lists one entry per CDR3 protein. Among some 840,000 distinct CDR3 sequences listed, roughly 16% were seen once. This sequence originates from a male patient younger than 18 who had a stem cell transplant for acute lymphoblastic leukemia, so the T cells may come from the graft donor. This specimen was PBMCs, mostly from graft donor cells, taken 360 days after TCRalphabeta/CD19-depleted stem cell transplant.

CDR3 nucleotide sequence: TGTGCCAGCAAAATGGGGGTAGGTCAGCCCCAGCATTTT. It specifies CASKMGVGQPQHF. V usage is TRBV2 and J usage is TRBJ1-5, with D tentatively TRBD1 (5 bases). V was clipped by 7 bases and J by 6 bases, with 13 bases between them. This CDR3 is 13 amino acids long. CDR1 and CDR2 from the germline V gene are SNHLY and FYNNEI.